This entry concerns a single TCR beta chain. The data were taken from a study of blood T cell repertoires in COVID-19. Study context: COVID-19 samples collected from the United States, Italy and Spain covered acute and convalescent phases. PBMCs, B-cell-depleted T cells, or T cells were the source of the cDNA or gDNA that made up the material.

As processed by the authors: By means of reference gene primer amplification, nucleated cell counts were estimated. Data came from immunoSEQ multiplex PCR; TCRdb stores just in-frame clones and leaves some out. The DNA was the basis for D and trimming; V, J and clone size are from that table. The data contain about 100,000 clones, about 90% of them singletons. Input material: peripheral blood. The TCR comes from a human donor in a cohort sampled during active COVID-19.

CDR3 amino acids: CAWIPGQGAEAFF. The CDR3 DNA reads TGTGCCTGGATCCCGGGACAGGGGGCTGAAGCTTTCTTT. This chain uses TRBV30 with TRBJ1-1, with TRBD1 identical over 11 bases. V lost 4 bases and J lost 6; bases outside the gene matches: 4. CDR1 and CDR2 (germline): GTSNPN, SVGIG (reference sequence). CDR3 size: 13 residues.